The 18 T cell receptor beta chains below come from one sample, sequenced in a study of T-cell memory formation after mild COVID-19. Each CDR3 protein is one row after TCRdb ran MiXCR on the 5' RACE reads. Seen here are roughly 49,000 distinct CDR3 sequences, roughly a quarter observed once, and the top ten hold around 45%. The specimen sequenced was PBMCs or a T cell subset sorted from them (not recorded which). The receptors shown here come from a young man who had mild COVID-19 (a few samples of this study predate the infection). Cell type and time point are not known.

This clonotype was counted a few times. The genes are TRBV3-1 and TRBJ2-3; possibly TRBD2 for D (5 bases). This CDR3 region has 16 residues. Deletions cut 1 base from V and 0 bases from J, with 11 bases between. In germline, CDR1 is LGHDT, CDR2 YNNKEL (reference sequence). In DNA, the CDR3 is TGTGCCAGCAGCCAAGGAGGGCCTAGTAGCACAGATACGCAGTATTTT. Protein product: CASSQGGPSSTDTQYF.

CDR3 DNA sequence: TGCGCCAGCAGCCATGGGACAGTCATGAACACTGAAGCTTTCTTT. This translates into CASSHGTVMNTEAFF. This chain joins TRBV4-3 and TRBJ1-1; 7 bases agree with TRBD1. Germline CDR1 reads LGHNA; CDR2 reads YSLEER. The J segment lost 0 bases and the V segment lost 3 bases, leaving 4 bases of the junction unmatched. This CDR3 is built from 15 residues.

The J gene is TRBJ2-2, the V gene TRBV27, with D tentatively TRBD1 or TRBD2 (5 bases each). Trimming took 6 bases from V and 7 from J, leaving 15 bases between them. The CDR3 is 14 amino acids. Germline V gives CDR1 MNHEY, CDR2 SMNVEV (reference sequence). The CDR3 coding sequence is TGTGCCAGCAGATTCCGAGGGGTTATCGGGGAGCTGTTTTTT. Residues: CASRFRGVIGELFF.

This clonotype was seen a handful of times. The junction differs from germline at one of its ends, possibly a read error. CDR3 DNA sequence: TGTGCCAGCAGCTTAGCGTTGACTGGGGTATTT. It is translated as CASSLALTGVF. V usage is TRBV7-2 and J usage is TRBJ2-3; D is undetermined. Germline-derived CDR1 and CDR2 are SGHTA and FQGNSA. The CDR3 covers 11 residues.

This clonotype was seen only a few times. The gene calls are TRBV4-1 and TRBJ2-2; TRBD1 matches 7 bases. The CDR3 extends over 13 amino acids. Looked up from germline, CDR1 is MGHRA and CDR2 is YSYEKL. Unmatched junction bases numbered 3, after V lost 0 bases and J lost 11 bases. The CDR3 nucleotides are TGCGCCAGCAGCCAAGAAACAGGGGCAGAGCTGTTTTTT. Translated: CASSQETGAELFF.

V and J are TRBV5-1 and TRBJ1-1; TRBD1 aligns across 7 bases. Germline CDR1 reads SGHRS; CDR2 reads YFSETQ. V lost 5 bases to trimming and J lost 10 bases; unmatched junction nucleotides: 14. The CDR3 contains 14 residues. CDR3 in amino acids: CASSSGQSLFRAFF. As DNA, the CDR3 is TGCGCCAGCAGTTCGGGACAGTCCCTCTTCAGAGCTTTCTTT.

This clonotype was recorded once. The CDR3 DNA follows: TGTGCCAGCAGCGTCGGGACCGTTAATCAGCCCCAGCATTTT. Translating it yields CASSVGTVNQPQHF. The chain is built from TRBV9 and TRBJ1-5; possibly TRBD1 for D (5 bases). Germline lookup yields CDR1 SGDLS and CDR2 YYNGEE. The CDR3 runs 14 residues. The ends were cut back, 2 bases at V and 4 bases at J, with 10 bases in the middle. Variable domain in full (rest from reference TRBV9 and TRBJ1-5): DSGVTQTPKHLITATGQRVTLRCSPRSGDLSVYWYQQSLDQGLQFLIQYYNGEERAKGNILERFSAQQFPDLHSELNLSSLELGDSALYFCASSVGTVNQPQHFGDGTRLSIL.

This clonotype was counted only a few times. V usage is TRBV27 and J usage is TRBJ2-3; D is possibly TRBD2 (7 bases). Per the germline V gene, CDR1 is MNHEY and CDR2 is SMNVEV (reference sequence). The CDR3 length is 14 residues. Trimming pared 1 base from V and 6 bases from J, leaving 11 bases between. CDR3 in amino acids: CASSLLGGGDTQYF. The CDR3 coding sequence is TGTGCCAGCAGTTTATTGGGCGGGGGCGATACGCAGTATTTT.

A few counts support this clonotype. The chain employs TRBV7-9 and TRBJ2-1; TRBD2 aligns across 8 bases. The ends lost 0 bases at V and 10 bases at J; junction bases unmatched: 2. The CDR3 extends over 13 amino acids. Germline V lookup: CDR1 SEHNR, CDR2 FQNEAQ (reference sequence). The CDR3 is CASSLASSGEQFF. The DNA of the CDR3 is TGTGCCAGCAGCTTAGCCTCTAGCGGGGAGCAGTTCTTC.

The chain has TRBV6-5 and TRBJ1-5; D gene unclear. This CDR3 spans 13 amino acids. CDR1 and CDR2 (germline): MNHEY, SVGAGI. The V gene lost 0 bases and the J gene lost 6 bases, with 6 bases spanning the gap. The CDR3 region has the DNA TGTGCCAGCAGTTACTCGATGAGTCAGCCCCAGCATTTT. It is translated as CASSYSMSQPQHF.

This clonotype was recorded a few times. The CDR3 DNA follows: TGCGCCAGCAGCCAAGATGAGTCTTTGGGCGAGCAGTACGTC. It codes for CASSQDESLGEQYV. The chain links TRBV4-1 to TRBJ2-7; D is ambiguous. CDR1 is MGHRA, CDR2 YSYEKL, per germline. There are 14 residues in the CDR3. With 0 bases removed from V and 6 bases from J, the gap between germline ends came to 12 bases.

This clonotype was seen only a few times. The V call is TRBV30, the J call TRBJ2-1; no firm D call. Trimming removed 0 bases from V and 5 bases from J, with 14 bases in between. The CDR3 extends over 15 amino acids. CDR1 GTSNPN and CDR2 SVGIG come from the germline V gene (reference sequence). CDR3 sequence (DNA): TGTGCCTGGAGTGTCGTGACGGACGAACACAATGAGCAGTTCTTC. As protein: CAWSVVTDEHNEQFF. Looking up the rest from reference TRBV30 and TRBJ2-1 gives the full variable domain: SQTIHQWPATLVQPVGSPLSLECTVEGTSNPNLYWYRQAAGRGLQLLFYSVGIGQISSEVPQNLSASRPQDRQFILSSKKLLLSDSGFYLCAWSVVTDEHNEQFFGPGTRLTVL.

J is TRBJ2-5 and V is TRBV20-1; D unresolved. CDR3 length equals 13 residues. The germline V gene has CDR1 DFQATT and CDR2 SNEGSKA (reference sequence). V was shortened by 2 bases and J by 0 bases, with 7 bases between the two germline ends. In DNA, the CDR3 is TGCAGTGCTAGACAGGATGACCAAGAGACCCAGTACTTC. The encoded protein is CSARQDDQETQYF.

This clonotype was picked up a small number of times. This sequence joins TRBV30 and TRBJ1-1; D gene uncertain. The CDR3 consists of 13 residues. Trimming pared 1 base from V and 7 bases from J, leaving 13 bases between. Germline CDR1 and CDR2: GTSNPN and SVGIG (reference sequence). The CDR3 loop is CAWSEAALSEAFF. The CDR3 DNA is TGTGCCTGGAGTGAGGCGGCTCTGAGTGAAGCTTTCTTT.

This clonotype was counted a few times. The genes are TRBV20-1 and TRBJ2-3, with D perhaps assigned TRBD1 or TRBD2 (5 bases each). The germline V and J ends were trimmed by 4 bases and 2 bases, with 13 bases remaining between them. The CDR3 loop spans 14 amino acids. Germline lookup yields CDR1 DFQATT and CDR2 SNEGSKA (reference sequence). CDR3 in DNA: TGCAGTGCTACCACCTCGGGGCACACAGATACGCAGTATTTT. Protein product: CSATTSGHTDTQYF.

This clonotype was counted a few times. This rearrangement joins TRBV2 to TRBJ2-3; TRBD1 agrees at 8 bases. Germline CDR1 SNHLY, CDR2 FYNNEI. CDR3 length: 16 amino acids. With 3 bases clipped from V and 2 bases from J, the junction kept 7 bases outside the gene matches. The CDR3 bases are TGTGCCAGCAGTGAGTACAGGGGGTTCGACACAGATACGCAGTATTTT. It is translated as CASSEYRGFDTDTQYF.

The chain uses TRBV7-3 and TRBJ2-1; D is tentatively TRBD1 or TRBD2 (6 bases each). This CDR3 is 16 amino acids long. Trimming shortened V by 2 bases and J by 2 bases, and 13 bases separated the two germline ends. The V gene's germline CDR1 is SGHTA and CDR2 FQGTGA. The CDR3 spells CASSLLSGAPYNEQFF. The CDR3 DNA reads TGTGCCAGCAGCTTACTGTCGGGGGCCCCCTACAATGAGCAGTTCTTC. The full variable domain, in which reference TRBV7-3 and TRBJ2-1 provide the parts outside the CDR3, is GAGVSQTPSNKVTEKGKYVELRCDPISGHTALYWYRQSLGQGPEFLIYFQGTGAADDSGLPNDRFFAVRPEGSVSTLKIQRTERGDSAVYLCASSLLSGAPYNEQFFGPGTRLTVL.

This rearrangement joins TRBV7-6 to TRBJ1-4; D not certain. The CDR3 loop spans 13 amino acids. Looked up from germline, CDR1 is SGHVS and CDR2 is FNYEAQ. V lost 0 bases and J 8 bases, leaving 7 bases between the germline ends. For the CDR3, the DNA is TGTGCCAGCAGCTTAGCGTCAGGAGAAAAACTGTTTTTT. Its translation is CASSLASGEKLFF.